These 2 T cell receptor beta chains came from one sample sequenced in a study of OX40 agonist ivuxolimab in advanced cancers. Library method: the immunoSEQ multiplex PCR assay. TCRdb holds this immuneACCESS table with in-frame rearrangements only. Some clones are missing; in checked studies, unresolved V genes explain under half, and the rest has no known cause. This sample comprises tens of thousands of clones, approximately 80% of them detected only once. The ten largest clonotypes hold roughly 19% of the sample. This specimen was CD4+ or CD8+ T cells sorted from blood, taken in a trial of the OX40 agonist ivuxolimab. Receptors originate from an adult with an advanced solid tumor such as melanoma, head and neck, liver or kidney cancer.

The chain couples TRBV29-1 to TRBJ2-2; 10 bases fit TRBD1. Germline lookup yields CDR1 SQVTM and CDR2 ANQGSEA. V was clipped by 4 bases and J by 2 bases; unmatched bases: 4. This CDR3 has 15 residues. The CDR3 bases are TGCAGCGTTGGACAGGGGGCGGAAAACACCGGGGAGCTGTTTTTT. This translates into CSVGQGAENTGELFF.

CDR3 in DNA: TGTGCCAGCAGCTTAGCCGGGGTTGAAGCTTTCTTT. Translated, it gives CASSLAGVEAFF. V is TRBV7-9 and J is TRBJ1-1, with no clear D. There are 12 residues in the CDR3. Trimming left V 0 bases short and J 7 bases short, with 6 bases between. Germline V lookup: CDR1 SEHNR, CDR2 FQNEAQ (reference sequence). The variable domain in full, with the rest retrieved from reference TRBV7-9 and TRBJ1-1, is DTGVSQNPRHKITKRGQNVTFRCDPISEHNRLYWYRQTLGQGPEFLTYFQNEAQLEKSRLLSDRFSAERPKGSFSTLEIQRTEQGDSAMYLCASSLAGVEAFFGQGTRLTVV.